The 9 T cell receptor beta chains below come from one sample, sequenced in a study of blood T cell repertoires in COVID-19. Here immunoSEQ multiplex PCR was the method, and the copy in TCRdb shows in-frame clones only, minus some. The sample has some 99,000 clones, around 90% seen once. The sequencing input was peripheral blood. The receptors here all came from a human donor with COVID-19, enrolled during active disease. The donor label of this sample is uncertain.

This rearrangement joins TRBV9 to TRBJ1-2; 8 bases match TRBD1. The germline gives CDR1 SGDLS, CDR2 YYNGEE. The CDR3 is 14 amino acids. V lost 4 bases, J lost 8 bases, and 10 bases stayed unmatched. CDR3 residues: CASSPEETGVGYTF. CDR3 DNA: TGTGCCAGCAGCCCAGAGGAGACAGGGGTGGGCTACACCTTC.

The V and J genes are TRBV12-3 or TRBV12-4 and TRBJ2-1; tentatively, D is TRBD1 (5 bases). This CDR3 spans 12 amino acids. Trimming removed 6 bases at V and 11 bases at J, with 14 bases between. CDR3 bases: TGTGCCAGCAGCGCCGGGTGGGGCCAGCAGTTCTTC. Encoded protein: CASSAGWGQQFF.

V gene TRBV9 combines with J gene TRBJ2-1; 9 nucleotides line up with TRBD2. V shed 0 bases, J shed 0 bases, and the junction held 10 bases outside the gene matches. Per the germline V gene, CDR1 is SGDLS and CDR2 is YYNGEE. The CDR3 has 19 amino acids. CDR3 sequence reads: CASSVVGLAGTSSYNEQFF. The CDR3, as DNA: TGTGCCAGCAGCGTAGTCGGGCTAGCGGGAACGAGCTCCTACAATGAGCAGTTCTTC.

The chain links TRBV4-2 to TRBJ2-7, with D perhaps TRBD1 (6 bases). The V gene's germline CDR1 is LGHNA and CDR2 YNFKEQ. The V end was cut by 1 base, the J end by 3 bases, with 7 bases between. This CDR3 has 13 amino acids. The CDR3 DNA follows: TGTGCCAGCAGCCAAGGGGACAACTACGAGCAGTACTTC. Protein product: CASSQGDNYEQYF.

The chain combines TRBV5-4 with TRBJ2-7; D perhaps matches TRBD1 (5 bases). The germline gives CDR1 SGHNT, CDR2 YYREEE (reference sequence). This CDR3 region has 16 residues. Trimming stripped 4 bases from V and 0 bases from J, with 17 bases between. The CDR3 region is CASSRKFTQGSYEQYF. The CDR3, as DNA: TGTGCCAGCAGCCGTAAATTTACCCAGGGCTCCTACGAGCAGTACTTC.

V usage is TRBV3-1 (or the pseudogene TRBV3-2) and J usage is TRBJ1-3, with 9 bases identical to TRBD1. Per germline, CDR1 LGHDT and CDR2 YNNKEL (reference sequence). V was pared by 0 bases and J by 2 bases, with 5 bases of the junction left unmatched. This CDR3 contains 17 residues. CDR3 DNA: TGTGCCAGCAGCCAAGAGGACAGGGGCGCCCCTGGAAACACCATATATTTT. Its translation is CASSQEDRGAPGNTIYF.

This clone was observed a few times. The CDR3 sequence is CATSGGELHF. CDR3 in DNA: TGTGCCACCTCGGGGGGGGAACTCCACTTT. This rearrangement joins TRBV2 to TRBJ1-6, with D perhaps TRBD1 (5 bases). V shed 10 bases and J shed 16 bases, with 14 bases lying between them. CDR3 length equals 10 residues. Per the germline V gene, CDR1 is SNHLY and CDR2 is FYNNEI.

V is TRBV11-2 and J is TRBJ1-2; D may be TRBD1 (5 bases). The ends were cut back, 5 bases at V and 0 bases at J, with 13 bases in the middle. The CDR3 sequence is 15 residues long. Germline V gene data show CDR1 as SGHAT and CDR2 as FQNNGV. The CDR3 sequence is CASSNRQWANYGYTF. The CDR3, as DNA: TGTGCCAGCAGCAACCGACAGTGGGCTAACTATGGCTACACCTTC. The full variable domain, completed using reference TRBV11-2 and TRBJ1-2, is EAGVAQSPRYKIIEKRQSVAFWCNPISGHATLYWYQQILGQGPKLLIQFQNNGVVDDSQLPKDRFSAERLKGVDSTLKIQPAKLEDSAVYLCASSNRQWANYGYTFGSGTRLTVV.

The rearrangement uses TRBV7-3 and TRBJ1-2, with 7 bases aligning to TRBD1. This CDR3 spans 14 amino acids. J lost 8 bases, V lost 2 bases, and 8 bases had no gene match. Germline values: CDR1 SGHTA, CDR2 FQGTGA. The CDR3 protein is CASSLGGGPGGYTF. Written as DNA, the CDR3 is TGTGCCAGCAGCTTAGGAGGGGGCCCCGGGGGCTACACCTTC.